These 20 T cell receptor beta chains came from one sample sequenced in a study of Graves' ophthalmopathy and Graves' hyperthyroidism (dated by TCRdb to 2017 to 2018). Sequencing used an Illumina HiSeq 2000. TCR beta CDR3 regions were amplified from RNA transcripts for repertoire sequencing. A first-round RT-PCR used HTBI primers with the Qiagen OneStep RT-PCR kit, followed by a second-round multiplex PCR, size selection and purification. Using fastp trimming at Q25 and MiXCR clonotype assembly, TCRdb reanalyzed the public sequencing data and kept in-frame beta chains. Rows with a matching CDR3 protein are joined into one entry that keeps the most common DNA and genes. The sample table contains roughly 300,000 distinct CDR3 sequences; only one count was recorded for roughly 15% of them. In total, the top ten clones hold 10% to 15% of the sample. The sequencing sample was made of peripheral blood. These receptors came from an adult man with Graves' ophthalmopathy.

This clonotype was picked up a small number of times. J is TRBJ2-7 and V is TRBV4-1; TRBD2 matches 11 bases. The V gene end was trimmed by 2 bases and the J gene end by 3 bases; junction bases not matched to a gene: 3. The CDR3 consists of 15 residues. The germline gives CDR1 MGHRA, CDR2 YSYEKL. Here the CDR3 DNA reads TGCGCCAGCAGCCAATCCGGGACTAGCGGCTACGAGCAGTACTTC. Its protein product is CASSQSGTSGYEQYF.

V is TRBV28 and J is TRBJ1-5; weak D call: TRBD1 (6 bases). V lost 5 bases and J lost 2, with 13 bases in between. This CDR3 is built from 15 residues. Germline-derived CDR1 and CDR2 are MDHEN and SYDVKM. CDR3 DNA sequence: TGTGCCAGCAGTCCCCTAGCAGGGGGCAATCAGCCCCAGCATTTT. It is translated as CASSPLAGGNQPQHF.

The chain uses TRBV29-1 and TRBJ1-2, with D unclear. Trimming left V 3 bases short and J 8 bases short, with 19 bases between. The germline V gene encodes CDR1 SQVTM and CDR2 ANQGSEA. This CDR3 region has 14 residues. The CDR3 DNA reads as TGCAGCGTTGACTTCTCGACGGAAGCTATGGGCTACACCTTC. It is translated as CSVDFSTEAMGYTF.

This clonotype has ten or more counts. The chain has TRBV28 and TRBJ1-2, with 9 bases that match TRBD1. V lost 3 bases, J lost 8 bases, and 10 bases stayed unmatched. CDR1 is MDHEN, CDR2 SYDVKM, per germline. This CDR3 contains 15 residues. The CDR3 DNA reads as TGTGCCAGCAGTTTCCGAACAGGGGGCGCGGGGGGCTACACCTTC. As protein: CASSFRTGGAGGYTF.

This clonotype occurred many times. This chain links TRBV20-1 with TRBJ2-7; 9 positions agree with TRBD2. The CDR3 runs 14 residues. Germline V lookup: CDR1 DFQATT, CDR2 SNEGSKA (reference sequence). V was pared by 6 bases and J by 2 bases, with 8 bases of the junction left unmatched. The CDR3 loop reads CSAGTSGQTYEQYF. CDR3 nucleotide sequence: TGCAGTGCGGGAACTAGCGGGCAAACCTACGAGCAGTACTTC.

This clonotype was found many times. This rearrangement joins TRBV12-3 or TRBV12-4 to TRBJ1-1, with 8 bases matching TRBD1. The ends lost 8 bases at V and 1 base at J; junction bases unmatched: 3. There are 13 residues in the CDR3. CDR3 loop: CASGQGPNTEAFF. Here the CDR3 DNA reads TGTGCCAGCGGACAGGGTCCGAACACTGAAGCTTTCTTT.

This clonotype was detected many times. J is TRBJ2-2 and V is TRBV6-1; D is perhaps TRBD1 (7 bases). V lost 6 bases and J 6 bases, leaving 20 bases between the germline ends. Germline lookup yields CDR1 MNHNS and CDR2 SASEGT. This CDR3 comprises 16 residues. CDR3 protein: CASRREQGTGSGELFF. Written as DNA, the CDR3 is TGTGCCAGCAGGAGAGAACAGGGGACTGGCTCCGGGGAGCTGTTTTTT.

The table lists this clonotype with many counts. The genes are TRBV6-1 and TRBJ1-2, with D possibly matching TRBD1 (6 bases). Germline lookup yields CDR1 MNHNS and CDR2 SASEGT. V shed 7 bases and J shed 4 bases, with 16 bases lying between them. The CDR3 runs to 14 residues. This CDR3 is CASTPRQDFYGYTF. In nucleotides, the CDR3 is TGTGCCAGCACCCCAAGACAGGACTTCTATGGCTACACCTTC.

The table lists this clonotype with many counts. This chain joins TRBV20-1 and TRBJ2-5; 8 bases map to TRBD2. Germline CDR1 DFQATT, CDR2 SNEGSKA (reference sequence). The V gene end was trimmed by 6 bases and the J gene end by 5 bases; junction bases not matched to a gene: 2. This CDR3 contains 11 residues. This CDR3 reads CSASSGETQYF. The CDR3 DNA reads TGCAGTGCATCTAGCGGGGAGACCCAGTACTTC.

V is TRBV28 and J is TRBJ2-7; D uncertain. The CDR3 loop spans 12 amino acids. CDR1 is MDHEN, CDR2 SYDVKM, per germline. V lost 2 bases to trimming and J lost 8 bases, with 10 bases between them. CDR3 in amino acids: CASSLGVGQQYF. The CDR3 coding sequence is TGTGCCAGCAGTTTAGGGGTTGGGCAGCAGTACTTC.

The chain recombines TRBV29-1 with TRBJ1-2; D is perhaps TRBD1 (5 bases). Trimming left V 3 bases short and J 2 bases short, with 10 bases between. Germline lookup yields CDR1 SQVTM and CDR2 ANQGSEA. The CDR3 has 13 amino acids. The CDR3 sequence: CSVESRENYGYTF. CDR3 nucleotide sequence: TGCAGCGTTGAGAGCAGGGAGAACTATGGCTACACCTTC. The whole variable domain, remainder taken from reference TRBV29-1 and TRBJ1-2, is SAVISQKPSRDICQRGTSLTIQCQVDSQVTMMFWYRQQPGQSLTLIATANQGSEATYESGFVIDKFPISRPNLTFSTLTVSNMSPEDSSIYLCSVESRENYGYTFGSGTRLTVV.

The gene calls are TRBV2 and TRBJ2-7; no clear D. CDR1 SNHLY and CDR2 FYNNEI come from the germline V gene. CDR3 length: 15 amino acids. V was cut by 3 bases and J by 1 base, with 13 bases left in between. CDR3 sequence reads: CASSDRTDISYEQYF. CDR3 DNA sequence: TGTGCCAGCAGTGATCGAACAGACATATCCTACGAGCAGTACTTC.

This clonotype was recorded many times. The chain couples TRBV6-1 to TRBJ2-5; no firm D call. With 4 bases removed from V and 5 bases from J, the gap between germline ends came to 14 bases. The CDR3 is made up of 14 amino acids. Germline values: CDR1 MNHNS, CDR2 SASEGT. The CDR3 DNA sequence: TGTGCCAGCAGTGTGGGCAGGTCCCTCGAGACCCAGTACTTC. It translates to CASSVGRSLETQYF.

This clonotype has a count of ten or more. V gene TRBV2 combines with J gene TRBJ1-2; TRBD1 matches at 7 bases. The trim removed 4 bases at V and 2 bases at J, leaving 10 bases unmatched. The CDR3 loop spans 16 amino acids. Germline-derived CDR1 and CDR2 are SNHLY and FYNNEI. The CDR3 sequence: CASSVLRGGRNYGYTF. The CDR3 DNA reads TGTGCCAGCAGTGTACTCCGAGGGGGCAGGAACTATGGCTACACCTTC. The whole variable domain, remainder taken from reference TRBV2 and TRBJ1-2, is EPEVTQTPSHQVTQMGQEVILRCVPISNHLYFYWYRQILGQKVEFLVSFYNNEISEKSEIFDDQFSVERPDGSNFTLKIRSTKLEDSAMYFCASSVLRGGRNYGYTFGSGTRLTVV.

This clonotype was observed at least ten times. Germline and junction disagree at one end, which may indicate a read error. This chain links TRBV20-1 with TRBJ2-7; 9 nucleotides align to TRBD2. The CDR3 is 15 amino acids. Germline V gives CDR1 DFQATT, CDR2 SNEGSKA (reference sequence). The chain's CDR3 is CSARDPGLASSEQYF. CDR3 DNA: TGCAGTGCTAGAGATCCCGGACTAGCGTCCTCCGAGCAGTACTTC.

The chain links TRBV7-2 to TRBJ2-7; 7 nucleotides agree with TRBD2. The J segment lost 6 bases and the V segment lost 6 bases, leaving 8 bases of the junction unmatched. The CDR3 is 13 amino acids. Germline V lookup: CDR1 SGHTA, CDR2 FQGNSA. The CDR3 is CASSYAGVVEQYF. The DNA for the CDR3 is TGTGCCAGCAGTTACGCGGGAGTCGTCGAGCAGTACTTC.

This clonotype was detected ten times or more. The chain joins TRBV20-1 to TRBJ1-1; 9 nucleotides align to TRBD1. With V trimmed by 0 bases and J by 5 bases, 7 bases remained unmatched. The germline gives CDR1 DFQATT, CDR2 SNEGSKA (reference sequence). The CDR3 extends over 15 amino acids. The CDR3 coding sequence is TGCAGTGCTAGAGAAAAACAGGGGGCAGGGACTGAAGCTTTCTTT. Translated: CSAREKQGAGTEAFF.

This clonotype was detected many times. The V and J genes are TRBV28 and TRBJ1-2; D call uncertain. V lost 10 bases and J 5 bases, leaving 14 bases between the germline ends. The CDR3 runs to 12 residues. The germline V gene encodes CDR1 MDHEN and CDR2 SYDVKM. The CDR3 DNA reads TGTGCCACTGGATATGGGTCTTATGGCTACACCTTC. It encodes CATGYGSYGYTF.

This clonotype was seen a few times. This chain connects TRBV11-2 to TRBJ2-2; no reliable D call. Germline V gene data show CDR1 as SGHAT and CDR2 as FQNNGV. Trimming took 3 bases from V and 1 from J, leaving 12 bases between them. This CDR3 spans 16 amino acids. CDR3 sequence: CASSLSSARNTGELFF. DNA of the CDR3: TGTGCCAGCAGCTTGAGTTCAGCGCGGAACACCGGGGAGCTGTTTTTT. The entire variable domain, with the rest obtained from reference TRBV11-2 and TRBJ2-2, is as follows: EAGVAQSPRYKIIEKRQSVAFWCNPISGHATLYWYQQILGQGPKLLIQFQNNGVVDDSQLPKDRFSAERLKGVDSTLKIQPAKLEDSAVYLCASSLSSARNTGELFFGEGSRLTVL.

This clonotype was picked up a small number of times. A much more abundant neighbour one base away suggests this may be a read error. J is TRBJ2-2 and V is TRBV19, with D perhaps matching TRBD2 (6 bases). This CDR3 spans 15 amino acids. CDR1 is LNHDA and CDR2 is SQIVND in the germline V gene (reference sequence). Written as DNA, the CDR3 is TGTGTCAGTACCTTCACGGCGGGAAACACCGGGGAGCTGTTTTTT. Translated, it gives CVSTFTAGNTGELFF.